Sequencing of this TCR beta chain was carried out in a study of blood T cell repertoires in COVID-19. Germline loops: CDR1 SGHNT, CDR2 YYREEE (reference sequence). The CDR3 runs 13 residues. The ends were cut back, 1 base at V and 5 bases at J, with 10 bases in the middle. Clones were read by immunoSEQ multiplex PCR, and TCRdb kept only the in-frame ones, dropping some. This table holds 300,000 to 350,000 clones, roughly 88% found once. The TCR originated in a man aged 25 to 40 who had recovered from COVID-19. Sequenced input: PBMCs or T cells enriched from blood (not recorded which). The chain has TRBV5-4 and TRBJ2-7; TRBD1 might be the D (5 bases). The CDR3 reads CASSLPTVHEQYF. CDR3 DNA: TGTGCCAGCAGCTTGCCGACAGTGCACGAGCAGTACTTC.